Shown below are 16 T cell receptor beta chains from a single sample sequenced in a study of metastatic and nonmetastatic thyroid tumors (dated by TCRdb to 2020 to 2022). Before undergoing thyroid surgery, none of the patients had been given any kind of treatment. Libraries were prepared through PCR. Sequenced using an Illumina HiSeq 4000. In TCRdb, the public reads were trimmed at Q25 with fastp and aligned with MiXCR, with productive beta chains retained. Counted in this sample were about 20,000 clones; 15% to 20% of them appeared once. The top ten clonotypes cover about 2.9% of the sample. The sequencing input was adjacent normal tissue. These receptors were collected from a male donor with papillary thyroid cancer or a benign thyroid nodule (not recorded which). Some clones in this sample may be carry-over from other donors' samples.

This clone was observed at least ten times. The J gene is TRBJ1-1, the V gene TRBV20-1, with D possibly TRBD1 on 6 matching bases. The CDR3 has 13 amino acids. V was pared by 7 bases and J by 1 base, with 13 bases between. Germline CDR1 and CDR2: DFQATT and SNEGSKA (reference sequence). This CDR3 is CSVPEQGNTEAFF. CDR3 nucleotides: TGCAGTGTACCGGAACAGGGGAACACTGAAGCTTTCTTT.

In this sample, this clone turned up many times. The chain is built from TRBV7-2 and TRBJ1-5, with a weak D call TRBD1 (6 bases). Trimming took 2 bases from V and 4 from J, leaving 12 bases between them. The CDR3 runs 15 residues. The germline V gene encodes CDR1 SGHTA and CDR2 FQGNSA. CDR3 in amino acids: CASSLFQGGNQPQHF. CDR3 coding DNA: TGTGCCAGCAGCTTATTCCAAGGGGGAAATCAGCCCCAGCATTTT. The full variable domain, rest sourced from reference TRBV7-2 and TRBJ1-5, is GAGVSQSPSNKVTEKGKDVELRCDPISGHTALYWYRQSLGQGLEFLIYFQGNSAPDKSGLPSDRFSAERTGGSVSTLTIQRTQQEDSAVYLCASSLFQGGNQPQHFGDGTRLSIL.

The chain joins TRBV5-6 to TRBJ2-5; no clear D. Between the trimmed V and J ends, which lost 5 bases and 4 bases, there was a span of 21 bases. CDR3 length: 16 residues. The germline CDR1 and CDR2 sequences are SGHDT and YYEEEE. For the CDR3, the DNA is TGTGCCAGCAGTATGGTACAGAATTGGAATGGAGAGACCCAGTACTTC. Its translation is CASSMVQNWNGETQYF. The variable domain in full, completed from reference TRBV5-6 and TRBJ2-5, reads DAGVTQSPTHLIKTRGQQVTLRCSPKSGHDTVSWYQQALGQGPQFIFQYYEEEERQRGNFPDRFSGHQFPNYSSELNVNALLLGDSALYLCASSMVQNWNGETQYFGPGTRLLVL.

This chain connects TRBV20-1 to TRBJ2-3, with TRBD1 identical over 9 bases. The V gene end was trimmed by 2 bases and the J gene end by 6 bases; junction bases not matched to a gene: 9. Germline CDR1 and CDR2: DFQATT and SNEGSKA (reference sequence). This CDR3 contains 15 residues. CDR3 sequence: CSARRRDRDSDTQYF. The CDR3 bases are TGCAGTGCTAGACGGCGGGACAGGGATTCGGATACGCAGTATTTT.

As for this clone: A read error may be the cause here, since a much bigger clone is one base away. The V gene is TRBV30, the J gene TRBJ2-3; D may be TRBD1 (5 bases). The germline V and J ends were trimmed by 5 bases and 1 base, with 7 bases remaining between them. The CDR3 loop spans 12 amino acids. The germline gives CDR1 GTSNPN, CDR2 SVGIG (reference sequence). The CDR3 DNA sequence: TGTGCCTGGGTCAGGGGCACAGATACGCAGTATTTT. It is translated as CAWVRGTDTQYF.

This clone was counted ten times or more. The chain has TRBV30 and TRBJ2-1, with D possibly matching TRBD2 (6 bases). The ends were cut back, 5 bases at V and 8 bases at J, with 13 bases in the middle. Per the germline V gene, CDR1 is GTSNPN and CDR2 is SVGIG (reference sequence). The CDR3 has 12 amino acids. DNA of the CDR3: TGTGCCTGGGGCGGAGGGGCCTATGAGCAGTTCTTC. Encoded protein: CAWGGGAYEQFF.

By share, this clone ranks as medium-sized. CDR3 DNA: TGTGCCAGCCGGGGACTAGCGGGTTTAGGGGAGCTGTTTTTT. Translated: CASRGLAGLGELFF. V is TRBV12-3 or TRBV12-4 and J is TRBJ2-2; 12 bases match TRBD2. V lost 8 bases, J lost 8 bases, and 6 bases stayed unmatched. The CDR3 has 14 amino acids.

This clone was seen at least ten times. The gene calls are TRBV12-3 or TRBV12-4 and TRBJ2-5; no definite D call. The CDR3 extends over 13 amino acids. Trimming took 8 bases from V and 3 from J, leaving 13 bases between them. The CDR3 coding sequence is TGTGCCAGCTGGATGAGTCGGGAAGAGACCCAGTACTTC. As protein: CASWMSREETQYF.

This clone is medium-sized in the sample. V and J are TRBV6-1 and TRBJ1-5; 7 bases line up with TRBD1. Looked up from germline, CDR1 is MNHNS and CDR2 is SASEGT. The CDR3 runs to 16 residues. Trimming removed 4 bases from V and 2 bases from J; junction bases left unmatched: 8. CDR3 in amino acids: CASSGDRAVGNQPQHF. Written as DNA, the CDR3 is TGTGCCAGCAGTGGAGACAGGGCGGTTGGCAATCAGCCCCAGCATTTT.

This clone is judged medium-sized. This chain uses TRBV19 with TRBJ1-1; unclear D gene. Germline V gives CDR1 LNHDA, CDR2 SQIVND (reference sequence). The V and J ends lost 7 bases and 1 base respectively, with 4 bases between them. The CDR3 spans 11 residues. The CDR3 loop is CASTRNTEAFF. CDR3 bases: TGTGCCAGTACAAGGAACACTGAAGCTTTCTTT. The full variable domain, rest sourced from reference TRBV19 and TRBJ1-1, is DGGITQSPKYLFRKEGQNVTLSCEQNLNHDAMYWYRQDPGQGLRLIYYSQIVNDFQKGDIAEGYSVSREKKESFPLTVTSAQKNPTAFYLCASTRNTEAFFGQGTRLTVV.

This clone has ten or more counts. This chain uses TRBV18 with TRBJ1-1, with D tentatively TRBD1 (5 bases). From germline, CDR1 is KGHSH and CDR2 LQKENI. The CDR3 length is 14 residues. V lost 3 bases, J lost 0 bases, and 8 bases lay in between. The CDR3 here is CASSPGVLNTEAFF. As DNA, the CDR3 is TGTGCCAGCTCACCGGGGGTATTGAACACTGAAGCTTTCTTT.

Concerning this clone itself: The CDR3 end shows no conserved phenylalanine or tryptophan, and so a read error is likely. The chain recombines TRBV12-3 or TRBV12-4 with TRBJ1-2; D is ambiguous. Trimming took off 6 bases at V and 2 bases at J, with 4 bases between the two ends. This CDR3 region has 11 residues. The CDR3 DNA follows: TGTGCCAGCAGATGGAACTATGGCTACACCCTC. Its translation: CASRWNYGYTL.

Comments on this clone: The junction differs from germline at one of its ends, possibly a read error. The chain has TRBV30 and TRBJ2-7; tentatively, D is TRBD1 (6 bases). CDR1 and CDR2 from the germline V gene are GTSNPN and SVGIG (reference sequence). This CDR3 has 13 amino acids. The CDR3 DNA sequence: TGTTCCTGGCCGCAGGGGCGGTGGGACGAGCAGTACTTC. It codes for CSWPQGRWDEQYF.

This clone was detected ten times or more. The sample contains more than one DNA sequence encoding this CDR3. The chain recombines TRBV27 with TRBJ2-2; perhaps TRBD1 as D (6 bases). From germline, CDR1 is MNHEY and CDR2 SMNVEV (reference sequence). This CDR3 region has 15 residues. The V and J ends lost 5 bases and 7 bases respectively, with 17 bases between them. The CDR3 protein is CASSLNPTGDGELFF. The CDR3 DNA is TGTGCCAGCAGTCTCAACCCGACAGGCGACGGGGAGCTGTTTTTT.

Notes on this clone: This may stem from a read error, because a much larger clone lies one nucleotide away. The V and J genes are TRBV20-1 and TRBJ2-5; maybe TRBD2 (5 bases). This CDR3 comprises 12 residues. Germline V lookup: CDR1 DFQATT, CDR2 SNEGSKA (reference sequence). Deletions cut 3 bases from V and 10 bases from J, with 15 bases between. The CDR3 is CSASILDSNQYF. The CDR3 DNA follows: TGCAGTGCTAGTATCCTGGACTCGAACCAGTACTTC.

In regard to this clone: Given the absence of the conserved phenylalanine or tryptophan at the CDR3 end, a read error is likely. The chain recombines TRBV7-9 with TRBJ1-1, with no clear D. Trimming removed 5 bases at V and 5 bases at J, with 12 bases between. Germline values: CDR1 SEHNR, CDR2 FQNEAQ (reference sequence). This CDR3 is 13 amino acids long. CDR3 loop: CASSLLFGTEAFC. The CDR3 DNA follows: TGTGCCAGCAGCCTACTTTTCGGTACTGAAGCTTTCTGT.